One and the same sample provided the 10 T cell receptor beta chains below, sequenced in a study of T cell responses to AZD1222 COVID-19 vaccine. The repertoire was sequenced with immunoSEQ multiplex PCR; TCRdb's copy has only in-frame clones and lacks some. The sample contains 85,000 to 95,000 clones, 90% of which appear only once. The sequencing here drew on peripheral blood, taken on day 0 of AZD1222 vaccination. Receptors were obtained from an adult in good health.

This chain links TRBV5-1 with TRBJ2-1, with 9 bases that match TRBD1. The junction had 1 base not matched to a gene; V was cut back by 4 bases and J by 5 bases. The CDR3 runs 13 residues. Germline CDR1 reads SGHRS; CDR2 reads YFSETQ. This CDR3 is CASSGTGNNEQFF. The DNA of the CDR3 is TGCGCCAGCAGCGGGACAGGGAACAATGAGCAGTTCTTC.

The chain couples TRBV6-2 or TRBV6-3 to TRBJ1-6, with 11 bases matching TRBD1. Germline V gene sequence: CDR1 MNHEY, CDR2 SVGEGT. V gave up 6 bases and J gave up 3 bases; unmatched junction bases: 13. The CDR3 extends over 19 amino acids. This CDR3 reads CASSPGPGQGVYYNSPLHF. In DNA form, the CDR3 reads TGTGCCAGCAGCCCTGGACCGGGACAGGGGGTTTACTATAATTCACCCCTCCACTTT.

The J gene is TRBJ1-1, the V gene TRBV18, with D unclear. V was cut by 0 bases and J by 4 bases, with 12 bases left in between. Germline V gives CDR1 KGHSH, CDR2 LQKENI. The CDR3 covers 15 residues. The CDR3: CASSPPSVYSTEAFF. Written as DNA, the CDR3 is TGTGCCAGCTCACCACCTTCAGTTTATTCCACTGAAGCTTTCTTT.

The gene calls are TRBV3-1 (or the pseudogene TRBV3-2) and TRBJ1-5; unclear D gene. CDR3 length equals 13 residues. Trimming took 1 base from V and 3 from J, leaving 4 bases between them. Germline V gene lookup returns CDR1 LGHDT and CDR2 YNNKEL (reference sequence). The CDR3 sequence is CASSQGTNQPQHF. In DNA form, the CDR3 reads TGTGCCAGCAGCCAAGGCACCAATCAGCCCCAGCATTTT.

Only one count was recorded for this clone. In DNA form, the CDR3 reads TGTGCCAGCAGCCTAAGTCTTTGGGACACAACTAACTATGGCTACACCTTC. This sequence encodes CASSLSLWDTTNYGYTF. The chain couples TRBV7-2 to TRBJ1-2; D possibly corresponds to TRBD1 (6 bases). CDR1 and CDR2 (germline): SGHTA, FQGNSA. V lost 5 bases and J lost 0, with 19 bases in between. The CDR3 is 17 residues long.

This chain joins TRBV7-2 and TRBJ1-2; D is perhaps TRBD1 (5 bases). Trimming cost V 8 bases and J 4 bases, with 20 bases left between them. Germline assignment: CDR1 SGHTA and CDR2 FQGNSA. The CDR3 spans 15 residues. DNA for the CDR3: TGTGCCAGCGCCCTTTCGGCAGGGCTACTCTATGGCTACACCTTC. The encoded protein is CASALSAGLLYGYTF.

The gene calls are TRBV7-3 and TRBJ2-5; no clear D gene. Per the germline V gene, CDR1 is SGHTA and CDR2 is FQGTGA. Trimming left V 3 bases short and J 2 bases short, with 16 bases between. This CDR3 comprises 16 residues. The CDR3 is CASSLGPARQQETQYF. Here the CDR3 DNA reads TGTGCCAGCAGCTTGGGTCCGGCGAGGCAGCAAGAGACCCAGTACTTC.

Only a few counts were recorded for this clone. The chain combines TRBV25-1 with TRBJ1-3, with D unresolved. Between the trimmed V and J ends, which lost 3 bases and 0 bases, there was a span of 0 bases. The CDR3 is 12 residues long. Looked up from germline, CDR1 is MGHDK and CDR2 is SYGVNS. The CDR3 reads CASSDSGNTIYF. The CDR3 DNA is TGTGCCAGCAGTGACTCTGGAAACACCATATATTTT.

The CDR3, as DNA: TGTGCCAGCAGGGACTCAGGGCCTGGGGAGCTGTTTTTT. It encodes CASRDSGPGELFF. The chain uses TRBV12-3 or TRBV12-4 and TRBJ2-2, with D perhaps matching TRBD1 or TRBD2 (5 bases each). The V end lost 6 bases, the J end lost 8 bases, and 13 bases lay between the germline ends. CDR3 size: 13 residues.

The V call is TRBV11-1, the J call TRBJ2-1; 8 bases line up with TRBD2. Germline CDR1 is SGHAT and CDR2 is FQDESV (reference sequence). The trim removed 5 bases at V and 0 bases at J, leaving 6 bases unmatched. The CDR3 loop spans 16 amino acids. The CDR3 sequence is CASSRAGGYSYNEQFF. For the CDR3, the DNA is TGTGCCAGCAGCCGCGCGGGGGGCTACTCCTACAATGAGCAGTTCTTC.